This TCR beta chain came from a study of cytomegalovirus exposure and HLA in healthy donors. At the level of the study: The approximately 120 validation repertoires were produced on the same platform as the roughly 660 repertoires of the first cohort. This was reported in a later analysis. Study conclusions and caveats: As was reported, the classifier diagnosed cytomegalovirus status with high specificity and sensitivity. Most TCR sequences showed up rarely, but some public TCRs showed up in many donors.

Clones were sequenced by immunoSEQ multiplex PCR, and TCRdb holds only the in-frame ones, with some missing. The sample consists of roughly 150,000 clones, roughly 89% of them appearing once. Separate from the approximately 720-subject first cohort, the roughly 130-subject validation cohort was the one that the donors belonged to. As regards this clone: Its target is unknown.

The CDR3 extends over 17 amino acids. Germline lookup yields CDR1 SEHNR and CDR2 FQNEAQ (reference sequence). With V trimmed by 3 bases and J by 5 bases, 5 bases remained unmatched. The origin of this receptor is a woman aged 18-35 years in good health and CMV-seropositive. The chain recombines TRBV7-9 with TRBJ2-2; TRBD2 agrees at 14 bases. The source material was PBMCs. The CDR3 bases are TGTGCCAGCAGCTTGGGACTAGCGGGAGCAGATACCGGGGAGCTGTTTTTT. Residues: CASSLGLAGADTGELFF.